This T cell receptor beta chain was observed in a study of blood T cell repertoires in COVID-19. Across the whole study: COVID-19 samples from acute and convalescent phases originated in the United States, Italy and Spain. The analysed material was cDNA or gDNA that came from T cells, B-cell-depleted T cells, or PBMCs.

Authors' methods: The authors estimated nucleated cell counts from reference gene primer amplification. Here immunoSEQ multiplex PCR was the method, and the copy in TCRdb shows in-frame clones only, minus some. V and J calls and clone size are copied from that table; D and trimming were computed from the DNA. The sample shows under 80,000 clones, approximately 84% of them seen only once. This CDR3 has 13 amino acids. Trimming at V came to 6 bases and at J to 9 bases, leaving 7 bases not matched to a gene. The specimen was peripheral blood. The chain carries TRBV12-3 or TRBV12-4 and TRBJ2-1; 8 bases map to TRBD2. This sequence originates from a human donor in a cohort sampled during active COVID-19. In nucleotides, the CDR3 is TGTGCCAGCAGCATCCAGAGCGGGGGTGAGCAGTTCTTC. Amino acids: CASSIQSGGEQFF.